This T cell receptor (beta chain) was captured by sequencing in a study of regulatory T cells in long-lasting Graves disease. Germline trimming cut 3 bases from V and 5 bases from J; bases unmatched to any gene: 4. The CDR3 runs 15 residues. Looked up from germline, CDR1 is SGHTA and CDR2 is FQGTGA. This clonotype was found many times. The antigen is undetermined. Construction of the TCR beta libraries employed iRepertoire HTBI primers in conjunction with Arm-PCR of CDR3 regions. TCRdb re-analysed the multiplex PCR reads in MiXCR, keeping a single row per CDR3 protein. The table includes over 500,000 distinct CDR3 sequences, roughly 15% detected once. Study-wide findings and caveats: Under persistent disease, TRBV28, TRBJ1-2 and TRBJ2-5 were used preferentially.

Indicated time point: newly diagnosed GD, antithyroid drugs for less than 3 months. Extracted PBMC RNA gave rise to the TCR library. EDTA tubes collected 7.5 to 9.5 milliliters of peripheral blood. These data were also filed under a second study, of T cells in Graves' hyperthyroidism and ophthalmopathy. According to that study: In the first-round RT-PCR of the TCR CDR3, the HTBI primer set was used. A model of 13 V-J pairs discriminated ophthalmopathy from stable hyperthyroidism.

This chain connects TRBV7-3 to TRBJ2-1, with TRBD2 identical over 10 bases. This sequence was found in a man aged 18 to 29 with Graves disease. The specimen was peripheral blood mononuclear cells (PBMCs), collected at new diagnosis, from a patient treated with antithyroid drugs. This CDR3 reads CASSFGGLAHNEQFF. CDR3 nucleotides: TGTGCCAGCAGCTTCGGGGGACTAGCGCACAATGAGCAGTTCTTC.